These T cell receptor beta chains were read from a single sample in a study of blood T cell repertoires in COVID-19. Here immunoSEQ multiplex PCR was the method, and the copy in TCRdb shows in-frame clones only, minus some. Of 90,000 to 140,000 clones in the sample, around 74% were seen once. Input material: peripheral blood. All receptors derive from a woman between 65 and 79 years old with acute or convalescent COVID-19. The CDR3 runs from the conserved cysteine through the conserved F or W. Each record gives: V gene, CDR3 protein.

V: TRBV27; CDR3: CASSYAGGASGELFF
V: TRBV14; CDR3: CASSQEKQGTTSTDTQYF
V: TRBV20-1; CDR3: CSASWRGAYNEQFF
V: TRBV27; CDR3: CASSLLTTREGEQFF
V: TRBV14; CDR3: CASSQLTGGRGGELFF
V: TRBV2; CDR3: CASSDWTLRGYTF
V: TRBV7-9; CDR3: CASSFRQGRVETQYF
V: TRBV4-3; CDR3: CASSQVAGGSYEQYF
V: TRBV29-1; CDR3: CSVVPQETQYF
V: TRBV11-2; CDR3: CASSFLGAEGYTF
V: TRBV2; CDR3: CASNGGYFSPLHF
V: TRBV6-5; CDR3: CASENQGLGLNEQFF
V: TRBV10-2; CDR3: CASSDHNQPQHF
V: TRBV11-2; CDR3: CASSLEVRVSYEQYF
V: TRBV25-1; CDR3: CASSEGRRSYIDEQYF
V: TRBV6-5; CDR3: CASSYGGRARNSPLHF
V: TRBV6-4; CDR3: CASSDSAGGHNSPLHF
V: TRBV6-6; CDR3: CASTASGVTNPYEQYF
V: TRBV7-9; CDR3: CASSLGNYNEQFF
V: TRBV9; CDR3: CASSVAFAGGSQETQYF
V: TRBV30; CDR3: CAWSGSEGGYTF
V: TRBV27; CDR3: CASSFLAGGRGTQETQYF
V: TRBV7-9; CDR3: CASSSFRSSGNTIYF